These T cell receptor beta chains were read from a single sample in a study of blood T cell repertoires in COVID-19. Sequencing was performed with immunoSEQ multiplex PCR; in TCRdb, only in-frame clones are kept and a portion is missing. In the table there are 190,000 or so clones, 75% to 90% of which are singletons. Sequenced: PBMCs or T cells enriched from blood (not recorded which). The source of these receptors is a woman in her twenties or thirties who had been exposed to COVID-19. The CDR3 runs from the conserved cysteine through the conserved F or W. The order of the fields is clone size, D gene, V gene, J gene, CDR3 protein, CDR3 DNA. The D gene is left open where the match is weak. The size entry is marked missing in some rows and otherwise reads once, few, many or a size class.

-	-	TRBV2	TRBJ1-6	CASSLGLSTTLHF	TGTGCCAGCAGCCTCGGACTAAGTACGACCCTCCACTTT
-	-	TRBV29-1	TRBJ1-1	CSVKDSSEAFF	TGCAGCGTTAAAGACAGTTCTGAAGCTTTCTTT
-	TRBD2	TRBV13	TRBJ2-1	CASSPGLAGRHEQFF	TGTGCCAGCAGCCCGGGACTAGCGGGGAGGCATGAGCAGTTCTTC
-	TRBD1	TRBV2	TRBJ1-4	CASSVFRTGHEKLFF	TGTGCCAGCAGTGTGTTTAGGACAGGTCATGAAAAACTGTTTTTT
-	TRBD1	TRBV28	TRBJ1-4	CASSGGGRGRSNEKLFF	TGTGCCAGCAGTGGGGGTGGAAGGGGGCGATCTAATGAAAAACTGTTTTTT
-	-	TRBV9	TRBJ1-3	CASSVALGVGNTIYF	TGTGCCAGCAGCGTAGCTCTCGGGGTTGGAAACACCATATATTTT
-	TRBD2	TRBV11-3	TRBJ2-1	CASRSGLGGDNEQFF	TGTGCCAGCAGATCGGGACTAGGAGGGGACAATGAGCAGTTCTTC
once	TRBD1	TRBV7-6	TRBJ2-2	CASSSTGGVGTGELFF	TGTGCCAGCAGCTCTACAGGGGGCGTAGGGACCGGGGAGCTGTTTTTT
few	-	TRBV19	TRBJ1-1	CASWRAENTEAFF	TGTGCCAGTTGGAGGGCCGAGAACACTGAAGCTTTCTTT
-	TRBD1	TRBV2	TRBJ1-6	CASSRQGGLRSPLHF	TGTGCCAGCAGCCGACAGGGGGGCCTCCGGTCACCCCTCCACTTT
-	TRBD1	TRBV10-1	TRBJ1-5	CASSESGTGILNYSNQPQHF	TGCGCCAGCAGTGAGTCGGGGACAGGGATCCTAAACTATAGCAATCAGCCCCAGCATTTT
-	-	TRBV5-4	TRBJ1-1	CASSSYHFGTEAFF	TGTGCCAGCAGCTCATATCACTTTGGTACTGAAGCTTTCTTT
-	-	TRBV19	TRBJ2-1	CASSFWALYNEQFF	TGTGCCAGTAGTTTCTGGGCCCTCTACAATGAGCAGTTCTTC
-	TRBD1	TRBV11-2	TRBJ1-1	CASSLGQVSWGFGEAFF	TGTGCCAGCAGCTTGGGACAGGTCTCGTGGGGGTTCGGTGAAGCTTTCTTT
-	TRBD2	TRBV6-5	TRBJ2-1	CASSTGTSGSNEQFF	TGTGCCAGCAGTACCGGGACTAGCGGGTCCAATGAGCAGTTCTTC
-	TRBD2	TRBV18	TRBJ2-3	CASSPGTTTDTQYF	TGTGCCAGCTCACCCGGGACTACCACAGATACGCAGTATTTT
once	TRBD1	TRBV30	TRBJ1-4	CAWSNGQGLVEKLFF	TGTGCCTGGAGTAACGGACAGGGATTGGTCGAAAAACTGTTTTTT
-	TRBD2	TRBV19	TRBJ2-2	CASSPGSSGGGELFF	TGTGCCAGTAGTCCGGGGTCTAGCGGGGGCGGGGAGCTGTTTTTT
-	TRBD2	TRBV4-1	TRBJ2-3	CASSQGEGGTDTQYF	TGCGCCAGCAGCCAAGGGGAGGGTGGCACAGATACGCAGTATTTT
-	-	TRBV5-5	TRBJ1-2	CASSLTKGIYGYTF	TGTGCCAGCAGCTTGACCAAGGGGATTTATGGCTACACCTTC
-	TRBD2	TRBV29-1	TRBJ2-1	CSAERGGMRNEQFF	TGCAGCGCCGAGCGGGGAGGCATGAGGAATGAGCAGTTCTTC
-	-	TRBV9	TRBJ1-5	CASSVAGRDEKPQHF	TGTGCCAGCAGCGTAGCAGGGCGGGACGAGAAGCCCCAGCATTTT
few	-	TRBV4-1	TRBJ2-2	CASSQNRRSGELFF	TGCGCCAGCAGCCAAAACAGGCGGAGCGGGGAGCTGTTTTTT
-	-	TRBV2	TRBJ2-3	CASSGGGQRTDTQYF	TGTGCCAGCAGTGGTGGGGGCCAGAGGACAGATACGCAGTATTTT
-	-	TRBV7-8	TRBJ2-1	CASSFSPNEQFF	TGTGCCAGCAGCTTCTCCCCCAATGAGCAGTTCTTC